These T cell receptor beta chains were read from a single sample in a study of cytomegalovirus exposure and HLA in healthy donors. The protocol was immunoSEQ multiplex PCR, while the TCRdb copy is restricted to in-frame clones and leaves out a portion. The data hold under 200,000 clones, with approximately 78% observed a single time. The sample was PBMCs. The receptors were sampled from a woman in her twenties or thirties in good health and CMV-seropositive. Each CDR3 is given with its conserved first and last residue. Fields, in order: V gene, J gene, clone size, D gene, CDR3 DNA, CDR3 protein. The D gene is left open where the match is weak. Size is omitted from some rows. Given values are once, few, many or a class for expanded clones.

TRBV7-2	TRBJ2-7	few	-	TGTGCCAGCAGCTTAGGCAGGGCTAACGAGCAGTACTTC	CASSLGRANEQYF
TRBV11-2	TRBJ2-1	once	-	TGTGCCAGCAGCTTCGGAGGGGAGCAGTTCTTC	CASSFGGEQFF
TRBV6-1	TRBJ2-7	-	-	TGTGCCAGCGGGGATAGGGGTCTCGACCGGCTCGAGCAGTACTTC	CASGDRGLDRLEQYF
TRBV4-2	TRBJ2-2	-	-	TGTGCCAGCAGCCGTATGAACACCGGGGAGCTGTTTTTT	CASSRMNTGELFF
TRBV14	TRBJ1-1	-	-	TGTGCCAGCAGCCAACAGGGAAGGACTGAAGCTTTCTTT	CASSQQGRTEAFF
TRBV7-9	TRBJ2-7	once	TRBD1	TGTGCCAGCAGCTTTAGAGACAGGGGGCACGAGCAGTACTTC	CASSFRDRGHEQYF
TRBV5-4	TRBJ2-7	few	-	TGTGCCAGCAGCTTGGGGAGTGGCGAGCAGTACTTC	CASSLGSGEQYF
TRBV27	TRBJ1-1	-	TRBD1	TGTGCCAGCAGGGACAGGGCGTACACTGAAGCTTTCTTT	CASRDRAYTEAFF
TRBV4-3	TRBJ2-7	-	TRBD2	TGCGCCAGCAGCCAAGATATAGGTGCGGGAGATGGGGGCGAGCAGTACTTC	CASSQDIGAGDGGEQYF
TRBV7-9	TRBJ1-4	-	-	TGTGCCAGCAGCCCGAGGGAAGGGATTGAAAAACTGTTTTTT	CASSPREGIEKLFF
TRBV6-5	TRBJ2-3	-	-	TGTGCCAGCAGTTACAGGGGTCCCACAGATACGCAGTATTTT	CASSYRGPTDTQYF
TRBV29-1	TRBJ2-7	-	-	TGCAGCGTTGAGGTCGGGACCTACGAGCAGTACTTC	CSVEVGTYEQYF
TRBV5-4	TRBJ2-3	-	-	TGTGCCAGCAGCTTGGCCAGGCAGGGCGATACGCAGTATTTT	CASSLARQGDTQYF
TRBV27	TRBJ2-2	once	-	TGTGCCAGCACCGGTATCGGGGGGCCCACCGGGGAGCTGTTTTTT	CASTGIGGPTGELFF
TRBV5-1	TRBJ2-5	once	TRBD2	TGCGCCAGCATTCGTTCGGGACTAGCGGGGGGGCGAGAGACCCAGTACTTC	CASIRSGLAGGRETQYF
TRBV19	TRBJ1-5	-	-	TGTGCCAGTAGTTTCGACGGGAACAATCAGCCCCAGCATTTT	CASSFDGNNQPQHF
TRBV18	TRBJ2-3	-	TRBD2	TGTGCCAGCTCACGCCCGACTAGCGGGAGCCGTGATACGCAGTATTTT	CASSRPTSGSRDTQYF
TRBV6-5	TRBJ2-7	-	-	TGTGCCAGCAGTCACAGGGCTCTAGAGTACGAGCAGTACTTC	CASSHRALEYEQYF
TRBV30	TRBJ2-3	-	-	TGTGCCTGGACGAGTGGTAGCGATACGCAGTATTTT	CAWTSGSDTQYF
TRBV5-1	TRBJ2-2	few	-	TGCGCCAGCAGCTTGGGGGGGCCCCAAGCTCCTACCGGGGAGCTGTTTTTT	CASSLGGPQAPTGELFF
TRBV6-1	TRBJ2-5	-	-	TGTGCCAGCAGTGAAGCGGGGGCCCAAGAGACCCAGTACTTC	CASSEAGAQETQYF
TRBV29-1	TRBJ2-3	-	TRBD2	TGCAGCGCACAGGGTACTAGCGGGGGAACAGATACGCAGTATTTT	CSAQGTSGGTDTQYF
TRBV19	TRBJ2-2	-	-	TGTGCCAGTAGTCCATTTCAGGATTCCGGGGAGCTGTTTTTT	CASSPFQDSGELFF
TRBV18	TRBJ1-1	few	-	TGTGCCAGCTCACCGGAGGGCAAGAACACTGAAGCTTTCTTT	CASSPEGKNTEAFF
TRBV7-9	TRBJ2-3	-	-	TGTTCCAGCAGCCCCTTAACGACTGCTAGCACAGATACGCAGTATTTT	CSSSPLTTASTDTQYF
TRBV10-2	TRBJ1-6	-	-	TGCGCCAGCAGCGTCCCTTTGTATAATTCACCCCTCCACTTT	CASSVPLYNSPLHF
TRBV6-7	TRBJ2-1	-	-	TGTGCCAGCAGTTACTCGAGGTACTGCCGGGAAAATGAGCAGTTCTTC	CASSYSRYCRENEQFF
TRBV5-1	TRBJ2-2	-	TRBD1	TGCGCCAGCAGCGTTGGACAGGGGTCCGGGGAGCTGTTTTTT	CASSVGQGSGELFF
TRBV29-1	TRBJ2-7	few	-	TGCAGCCTCCTGCCTGACAGGCCCTACTCCTACGAGCAGTACTTC	CSLLPDRPYSYEQYF
TRBV5-1	TRBJ1-3	-	-	TGCGCCAGCAGCTTGGACGGCTCTGGAAACACCATATATTTT	CASSLDGSGNTIYF
TRBV27	TRBJ1-2	-	TRBD1	TGTGCCAGCAAACAGGGGGGGAGGAACTATGGCTACACCTTC	CASKQGGRNYGYTF
TRBV6-5	TRBJ2-3	-	-	TGTGCCAGCAGTTACGCGGGGACGTGGGGGCAGTATTTT	CASSYAGTWGQYF
TRBV5-1	TRBJ2-5	-	-	TGCGCCAGCCGATCCTTACGGGGAGGCGAGACCCAGTACTTC	CASRSLRGGETQYF
TRBV6-1	TRBJ2-7	-	TRBD1	TGTGCCAGCAGTCAAGCCCCTGCCAGGGGGCGCGGTATATACGAGCAGTACTTC	CASSQAPARGRGIYEQYF
TRBV7-3	TRBJ2-2	-	TRBD2	TGTGCCAGCCCCCCACTAGCGGGAGGGCCGGGGGGCACCGGGGAGCTGTTTTTT	CASPPLAGGPGGTGELFF
TRBV5-4	TRBJ2-1	few	TRBD1	TGTGCCAGCAGCCCGGAACAGGGGGCCGATGAGCAGTTCTTC	CASSPEQGADEQFF
TRBV7-9	TRBJ1-1	once	-	TGTGCCAGCAGCTTCGGGGGGCGGGAAGGGACTGAAGCTTTCTTT	CASSFGGREGTEAFF
TRBV6-1	TRBJ2-1	few	TRBD2	TGTGCCAGCAGTGATGGACTAGCGGGACCGCAGTTCTTC	CASSDGLAGPQFF
TRBV29-1	TRBJ1-1	-	-	TGCAGCGTTGATTTGTGCGGGGGAGGAGGCACTGAAGCTTTCTTT	CSVDLCGGGGTEAFF
TRBV7-9	TRBJ2-3	-	-	TGTGCCAGCAGCTTAGACCTAGGACGGTGGAGGACAGATACGCAGTATTTT	CASSLDLGRWRTDTQYF
TRBV14	TRBJ2-3	-	-	TGTGCCAGCAGCCAGCGGAGCGGGTCCGCAGATACGCAGTATTTT	CASSQRSGSADTQYF
TRBV5-1	TRBJ1-2	-	TRBD1	TGCGCCAGCAGCTTGACAGGGGGGGCTAACTATGGCTACACCTTC	CASSLTGGANYGYTF
TRBV7-2	TRBJ2-2	-	-	TGTGCCAGCAGCTTAATGGGGGCGGCCGGGGAGCTGTTTTTT	CASSLMGAAGELFF
TRBV5-1	TRBJ1-2	once	-	TGCGCCAGCAGCGGGATCACCCGCGCGGGGAAAGGTGGCTACACCTTC	CASSGITRAGKGGYTF
TRBV28	TRBJ2-1	-	TRBD1	TGTGCCAGCAACCCAAGGGGGCTGAGGACCTACAATGAGCAGTTCTTC	CASNPRGLRTYNEQFF
TRBV6-7	TRBJ1-5	-	TRBD1	TGTGCCAGCAGTCCGGACAGGGTTTTTAATCAGCCCCAGCATTTT	CASSPDRVFNQPQHF
TRBV29-1	TRBJ1-2	-	-	TGCAGCGTTGAAGACCGAAGGAACAGGGCGGATGGCTACACCTTC	CSVEDRRNRADGYTF